The entry below gives a single T cell receptor beta chain sequence along with its context. Source study methods: Cell counts per sample came from amplifying reference gene primers. The assay was immunoSEQ multiplex PCR, and TCRdb's table has in-frame clones only and misses some. V and J calls and clone size are given by that table; D and trimming were obtained from the DNA. The data show about 220,000 clones, approximately 84% seen once. The CDR3 is made up of 12 amino acids. CDR1 is GTSNPN, CDR2 SVGIG, per germline (reference sequence). V was cut by 1 base and J by 3 bases, with 6 bases left in between. These data come from a study of blood T cell repertoires in COVID-19. Study-wide background: The origin of the acute and convalescent COVID-19 samples was the United States, Italy and Spain. Sources were T cells, B-cell-depleted T cells, or PBMCs; the material itself was cDNA or gDNA.

The gene calls are TRBV30 and TRBJ1-1; D remains unclear. What was sequenced was peripheral blood. The clonotype originates from a woman aged 55-75 years with acute or convalescent COVID-19. CDR3 sequence (DNA): TGTGCCTGGAGTGCGCGATACACTGAAGCTTTCTTT. Translated, it gives CAWSARYTEAFF.